The entry below gives a single T cell receptor (beta chain) sequence along with its context. This entry belongs to a study of blood T cell repertoires in COVID-19. Turning to the study itself: Acute and convalescent COVID-19 samples came from the United States, Italy and Spain. In each case, the material was cDNA or gDNA derived from T cells, B-cell-depleted T cells, or PBMCs.

In the study's own analysis: Amplification with reference gene primers provided the estimates of nucleated cell counts. Assay used: immunoSEQ multiplex PCR; TCRdb lists only in-frame clones, some missing. Clone size and the V and J calls come from that table; the DNA yielded D and trimming. Here the sample spans roughly 350,000 clones, less than 85% being singletons. Trimming removed 3 bases at V and 0 bases at J, with 12 bases between. The germline gives CDR1 DFQATT, CDR2 SNEGSKA (reference sequence). There are 14 residues in the CDR3. The rearrangement uses TRBV20-1 and TRBJ2-7, with unresolved D. Sequenced sample: peripheral blood. The receptor comes from a woman aged 18-30 years with acute or convalescent COVID-19. For the CDR3, the DNA is TGCAGTGCTAGTATAGACATTAGCTCCTACGAGCAGTACTTC. It specifies CSASIDISSYEQYF.